The clone carrying this T cell receptor (beta chain) was counted ten times or more. The CDR3 is 17 amino acids. The ends lost 4 bases at V and 2 bases at J; junction bases unmatched: 12. CDR1 and CDR2 (germline): SEHNR, FQNEAQ (reference sequence). This entry comes from a study of T cells in Graves' hyperthyroidism and ophthalmopathy. Diagnoses were established using clinical symptoms, serum thyroxine and TRAb, thyroid ultrasound and orbital computed tomography. RNA transcripts were the template for amplifying TCR beta CDR3 regions. The HTBI primer set served for first-round RT-PCR of the TCR CDR3. Using its own MiXCR run on the multiplex PCR reads, TCRdb lists one record per CDR3 protein. The sample has around 600,000 distinct CDR3 sequences, around 14% seen once.

Specimen: blood. V is TRBV7-9 and J is TRBJ2-5; TRBD2 aligns across 8 bases. This receptor was obtained from a woman between 18 and 29 years old with Graves' ophthalmopathy. CDR3 in DNA: TGTGCCAGCAGCTCAACCAACACCGGGACTAGACAAGAGACCCAGTACTTC. Encoded protein: CASSSTNTGTRQETQYF.